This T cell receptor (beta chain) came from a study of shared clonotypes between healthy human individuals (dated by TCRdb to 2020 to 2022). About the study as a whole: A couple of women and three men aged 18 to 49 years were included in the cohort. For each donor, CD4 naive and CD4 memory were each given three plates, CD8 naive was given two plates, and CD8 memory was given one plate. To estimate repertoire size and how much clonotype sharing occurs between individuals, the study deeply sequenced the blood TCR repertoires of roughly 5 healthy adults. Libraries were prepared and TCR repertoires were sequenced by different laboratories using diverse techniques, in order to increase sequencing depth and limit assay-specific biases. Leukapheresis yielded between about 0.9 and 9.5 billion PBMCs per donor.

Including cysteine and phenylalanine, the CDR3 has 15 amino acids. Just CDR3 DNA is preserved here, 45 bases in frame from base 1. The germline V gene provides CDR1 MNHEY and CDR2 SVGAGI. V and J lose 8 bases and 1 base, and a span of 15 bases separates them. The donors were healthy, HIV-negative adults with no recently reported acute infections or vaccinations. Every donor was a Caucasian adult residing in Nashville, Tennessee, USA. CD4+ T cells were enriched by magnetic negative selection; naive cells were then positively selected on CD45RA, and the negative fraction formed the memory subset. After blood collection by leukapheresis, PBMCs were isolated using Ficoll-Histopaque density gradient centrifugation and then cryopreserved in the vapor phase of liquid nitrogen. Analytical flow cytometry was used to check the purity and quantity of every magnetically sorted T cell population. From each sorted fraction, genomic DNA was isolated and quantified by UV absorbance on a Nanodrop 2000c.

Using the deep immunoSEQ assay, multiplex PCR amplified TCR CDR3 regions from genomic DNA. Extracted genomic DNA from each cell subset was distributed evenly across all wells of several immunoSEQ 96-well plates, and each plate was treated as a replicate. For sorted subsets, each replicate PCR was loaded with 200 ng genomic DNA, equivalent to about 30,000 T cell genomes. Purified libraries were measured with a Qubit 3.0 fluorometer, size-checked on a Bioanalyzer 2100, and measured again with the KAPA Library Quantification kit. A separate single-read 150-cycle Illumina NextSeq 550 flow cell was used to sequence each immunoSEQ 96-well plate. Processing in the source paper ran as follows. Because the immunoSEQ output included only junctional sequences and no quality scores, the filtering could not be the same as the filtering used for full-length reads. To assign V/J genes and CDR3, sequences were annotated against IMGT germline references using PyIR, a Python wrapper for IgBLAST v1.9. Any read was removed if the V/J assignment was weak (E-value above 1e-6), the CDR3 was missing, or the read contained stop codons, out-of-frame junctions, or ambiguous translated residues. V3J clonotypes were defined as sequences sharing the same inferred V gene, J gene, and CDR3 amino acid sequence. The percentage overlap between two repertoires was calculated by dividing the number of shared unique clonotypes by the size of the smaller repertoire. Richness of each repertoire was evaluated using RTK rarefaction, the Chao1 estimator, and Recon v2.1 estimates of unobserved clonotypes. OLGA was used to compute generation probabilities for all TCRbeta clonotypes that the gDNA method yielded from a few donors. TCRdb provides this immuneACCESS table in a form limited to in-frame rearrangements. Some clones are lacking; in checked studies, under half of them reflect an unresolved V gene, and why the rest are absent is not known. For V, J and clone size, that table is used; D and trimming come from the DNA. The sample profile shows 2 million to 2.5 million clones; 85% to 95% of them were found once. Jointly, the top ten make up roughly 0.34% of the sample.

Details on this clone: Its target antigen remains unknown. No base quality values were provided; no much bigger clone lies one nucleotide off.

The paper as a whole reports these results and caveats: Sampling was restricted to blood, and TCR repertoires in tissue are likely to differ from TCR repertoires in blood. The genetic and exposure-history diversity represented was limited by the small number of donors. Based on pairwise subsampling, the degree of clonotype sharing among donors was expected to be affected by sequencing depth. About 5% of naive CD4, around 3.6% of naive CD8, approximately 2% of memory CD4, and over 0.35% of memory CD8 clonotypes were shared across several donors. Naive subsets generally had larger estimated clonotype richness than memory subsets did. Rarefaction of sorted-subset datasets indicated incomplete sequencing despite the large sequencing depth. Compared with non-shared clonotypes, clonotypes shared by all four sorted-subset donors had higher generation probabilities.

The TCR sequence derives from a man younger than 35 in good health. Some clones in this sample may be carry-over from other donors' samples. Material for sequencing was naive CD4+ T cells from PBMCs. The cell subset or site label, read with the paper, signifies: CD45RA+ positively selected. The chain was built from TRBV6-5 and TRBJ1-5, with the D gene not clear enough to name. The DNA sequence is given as TGTGCCAGCGGACTGGGCAGGCAAAGCAATCAGCCCCAGCATTTT. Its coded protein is CASGLGRQSNQPQHF.